This TCR beta chain was retrieved from a study of T cells after yellow fever vaccination. The CDR3 has 14 amino acids. Germline assignment: CDR1 DFQATT and CDR2 SNEGSKA (reference sequence). Trimming cost V 5 bases and J 4 bases, with 15 bases left between them. TCRdb re-derived calls from the 5' RACE reads in MiXCR, one entry per CDR3 protein. The sample consists of more than 250,000 distinct CDR3 sequences, around 6.8% of them appearing once. The rearrangement uses TRBV20-1 and TRBJ2-1; D may correspond to TRBD1 or TRBD2 (5 bases each). The source is a young man who received the YFV17D yellow fever vaccine. The sample in question was PBMCs, obtained approximately 47 days after the first yellow fever vaccination. This CDR3 reads CSARRFGAYNEQFF. Here the CDR3 DNA reads TGCAGTGCTCGGAGATTCGGGGCTTACAATGAGCAGTTCTTC.